The clone carrying this T cell receptor beta chain was picked up one time. Antigen unknown. Sample treatment: oral pan-JAK inhibitor, 5-10 mg twice daily. CD4+ and CD8+ T cells were sorted from PBMCs. This sample is drawn from a study of CD8+ T cells in alopecia areata. Sequencing used cDNA as its template, made by extracting RNA and reverse transcribing it. The data were produced by immunoSEQ multiplex PCR, yet TCRdb's version contains in-frame clones alone and is incomplete. The profile covers under 350,000 clones, with over 45% appearing a single time and over 1.5% taken by the ten largest. Regarding the study as a whole: The treated group had a single nonresponder, limiting CD8+ expansion-response conclusions.

Trimming took 1 base from V and 0 from J, leaving 9 bases between them. Germline CDR1 reads SNHLY; CDR2 reads FYNNEI. The CDR3 has 15 amino acids. V is TRBV2 and J is TRBJ1-2; tentatively, D is TRBD1 (6 bases). The sequence came from a human donor with alopecia areata. The material sequenced was CD4+ T cells sorted from blood, taken at week 24, from a patient treated with tofacitinib. The CDR3 sequence: CASSEDREANYGYTF. CDR3 bases: TGTGCCAGCAGTGAAGACAGGGAAGCTAACTATGGCTACACCTTC.